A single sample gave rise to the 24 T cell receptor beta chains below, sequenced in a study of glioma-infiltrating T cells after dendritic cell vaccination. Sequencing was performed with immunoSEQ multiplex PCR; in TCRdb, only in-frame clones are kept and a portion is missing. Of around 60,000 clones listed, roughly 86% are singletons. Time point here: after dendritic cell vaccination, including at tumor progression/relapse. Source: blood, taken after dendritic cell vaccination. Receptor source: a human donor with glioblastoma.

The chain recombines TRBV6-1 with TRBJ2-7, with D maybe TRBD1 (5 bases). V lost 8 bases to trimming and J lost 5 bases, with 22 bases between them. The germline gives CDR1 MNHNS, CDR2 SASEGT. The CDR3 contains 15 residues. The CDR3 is CASLITDSSFNEQYF. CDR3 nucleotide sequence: TGTGCCAGCCTTATTACTGACAGTTCTTTTAACGAGCAGTACTTC.

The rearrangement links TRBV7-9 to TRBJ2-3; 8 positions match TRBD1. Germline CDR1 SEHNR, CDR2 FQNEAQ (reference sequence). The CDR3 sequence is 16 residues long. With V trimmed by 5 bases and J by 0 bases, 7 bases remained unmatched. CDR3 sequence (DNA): TGTGCCAGCAGCCAATCCGGACAGGGAAGCACAGATACGCAGTATTTT. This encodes CASSQSGQGSTDTQYF.

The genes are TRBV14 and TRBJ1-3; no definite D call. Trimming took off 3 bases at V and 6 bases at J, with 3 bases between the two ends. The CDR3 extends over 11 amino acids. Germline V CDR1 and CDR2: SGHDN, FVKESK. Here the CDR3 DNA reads TGTGCCAGCAGCCATAAAAACACCATATATTTT. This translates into CASSHKNTIYF. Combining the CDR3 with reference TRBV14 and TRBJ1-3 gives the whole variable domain EAGVTQFPSHSVIEKGQTVTLRCDPISGHDNLYWYRRVMGKEIKFLLHFVKESKQDESGMPNNRFLAERTGGTYSTLKVQPAELEDSGVYFCASSHKNTIYFGEGSWLTVV.

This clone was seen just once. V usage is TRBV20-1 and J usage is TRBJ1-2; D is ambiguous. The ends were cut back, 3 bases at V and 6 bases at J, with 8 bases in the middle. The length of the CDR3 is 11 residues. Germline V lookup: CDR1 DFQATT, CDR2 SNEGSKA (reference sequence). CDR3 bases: TGCAGTGCTAGCCCCACGGATGGCTACACCTTC. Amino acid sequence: CSASPTDGYTF.

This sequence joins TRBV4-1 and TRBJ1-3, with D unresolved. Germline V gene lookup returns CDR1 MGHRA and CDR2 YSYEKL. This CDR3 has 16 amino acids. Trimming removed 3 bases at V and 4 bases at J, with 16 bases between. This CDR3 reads CASSQPRAREGNTIYF. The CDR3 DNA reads TGCGCCAGCAGCCAGCCTCGGGCCCGGGAGGGAAACACCATATATTTT.

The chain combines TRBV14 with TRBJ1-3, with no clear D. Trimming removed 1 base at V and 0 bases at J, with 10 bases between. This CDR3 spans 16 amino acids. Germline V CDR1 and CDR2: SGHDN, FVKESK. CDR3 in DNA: TGTGCCAGCAGCCAAGGCGGCACCCACTCTGGAAACACCATATATTTT. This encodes CASSQGGTHSGNTIYF.

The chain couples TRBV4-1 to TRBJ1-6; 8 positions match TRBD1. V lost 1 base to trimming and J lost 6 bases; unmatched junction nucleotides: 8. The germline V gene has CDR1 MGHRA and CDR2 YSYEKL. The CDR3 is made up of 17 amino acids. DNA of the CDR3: TGCGCCAGCAGCCAAGGAACAGGGGGACAGGCTAATTCACCCCTCCACTTT. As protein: CASSQGTGGQANSPLHF.

The CDR3 DNA follows: TGTGCCAGCAGCTTCGGGGCAGACAGGCGGTTCTACGGCTACACCTTC. Protein product: CASSFGADRRFYGYTF. The chain has TRBV5-4 and TRBJ1-2; D may be TRBD1 (6 bases). Trimming left V 2 bases short and J 8 bases short, with 22 bases between. The length of the CDR3 is 16 residues. The germline V gene has CDR1 SGHNT and CDR2 YYREEE (reference sequence).

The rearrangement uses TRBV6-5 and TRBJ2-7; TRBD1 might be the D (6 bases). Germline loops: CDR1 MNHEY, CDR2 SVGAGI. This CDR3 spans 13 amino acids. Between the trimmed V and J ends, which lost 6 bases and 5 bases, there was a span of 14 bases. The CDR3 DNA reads TGTGCCAGCAGGGGTAGCACAGGGAACGAGCAGTACTTC. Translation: CASRGSTGNEQYF.

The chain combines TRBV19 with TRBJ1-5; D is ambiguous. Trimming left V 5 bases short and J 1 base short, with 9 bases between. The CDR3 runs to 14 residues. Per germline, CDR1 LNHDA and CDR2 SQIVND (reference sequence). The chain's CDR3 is CASSLWLSNQPQHF. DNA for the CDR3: TGTGCCAGTAGTCTGTGGCTGAGCAATCAGCCCCAGCATTTT.

The CDR3 nucleotides read TGCAGCGTTGAGACGACAGGGGTTTTCAACACTGAAGCTTTCTTT. It encodes CSVETTGVFNTEAFF. The chain employs TRBV29-1 and TRBJ1-1; 8 bases map to TRBD1. J was trimmed by 2 bases and V by 3 bases; bases with no gene match: 8. The CDR3 runs to 15 residues. The germline gives CDR1 SQVTM, CDR2 ANQGSEA.

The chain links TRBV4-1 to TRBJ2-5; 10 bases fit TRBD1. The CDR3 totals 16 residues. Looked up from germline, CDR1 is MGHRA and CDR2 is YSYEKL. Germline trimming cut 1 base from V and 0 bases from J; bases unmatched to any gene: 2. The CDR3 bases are TGCGCCAGCAGCCAAGCGGGACAGGGGTACCAAGAGACCCAGTACTTC. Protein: CASSQAGQGYQETQYF.

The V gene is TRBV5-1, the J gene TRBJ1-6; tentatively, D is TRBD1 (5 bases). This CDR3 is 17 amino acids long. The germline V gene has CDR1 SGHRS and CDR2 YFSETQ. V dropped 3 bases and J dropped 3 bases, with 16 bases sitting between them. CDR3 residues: CASSWGDLMNYNSPLHF. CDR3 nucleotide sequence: TGCGCCAGCAGCTGGGGGGACCTAATGAACTATAATTCACCCCTCCACTTT.

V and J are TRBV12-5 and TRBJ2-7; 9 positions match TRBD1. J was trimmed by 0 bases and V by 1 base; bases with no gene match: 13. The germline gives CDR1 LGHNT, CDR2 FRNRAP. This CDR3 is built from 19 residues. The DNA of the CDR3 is TGTGCTAGTGGTTTGGGAAACACAGGGGGCTGGGGTAGCTCCTACGAGCAGTACTTC. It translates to CASGLGNTGGWGSSYEQYF.

CDR3 in amino acids: CAWSAGLTNQPQHF. The CDR3 region has the DNA TGTGCCTGGAGTGCGGGACTCACGAATCAGCCCCAGCATTTT. The V call is TRBV30, the J call TRBJ1-5, with D maybe TRBD1 (5 bases). This CDR3 is 14 amino acids long. V lost 1 base to trimming and J lost 4 bases, with 11 bases between them. Germline assignment: CDR1 GTSNPN and CDR2 SVGIG (reference sequence).

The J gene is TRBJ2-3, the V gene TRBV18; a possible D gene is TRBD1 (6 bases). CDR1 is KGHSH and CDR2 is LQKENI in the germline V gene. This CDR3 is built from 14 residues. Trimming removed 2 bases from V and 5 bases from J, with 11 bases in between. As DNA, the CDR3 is TGTGCCAGCTCACCAAGGACAGAGGGAGATACGCAGTATTTT. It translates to CASSPRTEGDTQYF.

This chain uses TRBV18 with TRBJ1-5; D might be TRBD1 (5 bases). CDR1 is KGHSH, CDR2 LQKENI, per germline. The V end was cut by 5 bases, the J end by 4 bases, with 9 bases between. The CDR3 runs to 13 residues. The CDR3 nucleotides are TGTGCCAGCTCAAAAAACAGGAATCAGCCCCAGCATTTT. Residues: CASSKNRNQPQHF.

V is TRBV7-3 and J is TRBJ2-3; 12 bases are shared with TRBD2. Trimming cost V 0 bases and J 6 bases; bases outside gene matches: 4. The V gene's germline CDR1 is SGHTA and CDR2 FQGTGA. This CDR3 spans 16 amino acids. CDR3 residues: CASSLTGLAGRDTQYF. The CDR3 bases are TGTGCCAGCAGCTTAACCGGACTAGCGGGGAGGGATACGCAGTATTTT. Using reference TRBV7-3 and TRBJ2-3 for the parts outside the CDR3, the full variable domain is GAGVSQTPSNKVTEKGKYVELRCDPISGHTALYWYRQSLGQGPEFLIYFQGTGAADDSGLPNDRFFAVRPEGSVSTLKIQRTERGDSAVYLCASSLTGLAGRDTQYFGPGTRLTVL.

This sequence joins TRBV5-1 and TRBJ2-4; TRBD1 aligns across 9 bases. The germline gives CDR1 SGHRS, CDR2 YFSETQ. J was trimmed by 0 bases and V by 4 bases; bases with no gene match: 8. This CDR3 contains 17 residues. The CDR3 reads CASSPGTGILAKNIQYF. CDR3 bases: TGCGCCAGCAGCCCCGGGACAGGGATTTTAGCCAAAAACATTCAGTACTTC.

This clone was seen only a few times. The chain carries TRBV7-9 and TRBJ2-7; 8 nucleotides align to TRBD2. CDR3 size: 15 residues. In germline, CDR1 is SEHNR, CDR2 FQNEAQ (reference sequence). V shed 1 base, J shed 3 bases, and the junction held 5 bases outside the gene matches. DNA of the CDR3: TGTGCCAGCAGCTTAGACGGGGGGGCCAGCTACGAGCAGTACTTC. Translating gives CASSLDGGASYEQYF. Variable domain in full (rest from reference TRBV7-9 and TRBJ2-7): DTGVSQNPRHKITKRGQNVTFRCDPISEHNRLYWYRQTLGQGPEFLTYFQNEAQLEKSRLLSDRFSAERPKGSFSTLEIQRTEQGDSAMYLCASSLDGGASYEQYFGPGTRLTVT.

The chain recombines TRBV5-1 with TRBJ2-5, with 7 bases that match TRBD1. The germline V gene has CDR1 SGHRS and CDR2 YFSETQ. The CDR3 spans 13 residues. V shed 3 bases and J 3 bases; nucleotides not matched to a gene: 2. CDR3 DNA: TGCGCCAGCAGCTCCGGGACAGAAGAGACCCAGTACTTC. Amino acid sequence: CASSSGTEETQYF.

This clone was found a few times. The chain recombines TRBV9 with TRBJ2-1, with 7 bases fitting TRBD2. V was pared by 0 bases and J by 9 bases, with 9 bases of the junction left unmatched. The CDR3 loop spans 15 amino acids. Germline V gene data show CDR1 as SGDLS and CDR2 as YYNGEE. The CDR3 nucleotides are TGTGCCAGCAGCGTAGGCGCGGGAGAGGGTAGTGAGCAGTTCTTC. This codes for CASSVGAGEGSEQFF. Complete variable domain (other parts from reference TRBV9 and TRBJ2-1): DSGVTQTPKHLITATGQRVTLRCSPRSGDLSVYWYQQSLDQGLQFLIQYYNGEERAKGNILERFSAQQFPDLHSELNLSSLELGDSALYFCASSVGAGEGSEQFFGPGTRLTVL.

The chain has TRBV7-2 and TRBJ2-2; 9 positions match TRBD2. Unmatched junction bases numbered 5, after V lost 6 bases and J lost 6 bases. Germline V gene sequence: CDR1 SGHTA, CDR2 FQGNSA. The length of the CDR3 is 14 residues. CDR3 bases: TGTGCCAGCAGGACCGGGACTAGCCCCGGGGAGCTGTTTTTT. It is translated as CASRTGTSPGELFF.

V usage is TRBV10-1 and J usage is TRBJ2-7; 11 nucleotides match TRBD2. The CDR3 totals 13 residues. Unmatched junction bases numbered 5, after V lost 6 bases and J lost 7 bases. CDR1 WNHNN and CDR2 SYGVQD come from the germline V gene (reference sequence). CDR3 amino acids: CASSRLAGNEQYF. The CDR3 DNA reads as TGCGCCAGCAGCCGACTAGCGGGAAATGAGCAGTACTTC.